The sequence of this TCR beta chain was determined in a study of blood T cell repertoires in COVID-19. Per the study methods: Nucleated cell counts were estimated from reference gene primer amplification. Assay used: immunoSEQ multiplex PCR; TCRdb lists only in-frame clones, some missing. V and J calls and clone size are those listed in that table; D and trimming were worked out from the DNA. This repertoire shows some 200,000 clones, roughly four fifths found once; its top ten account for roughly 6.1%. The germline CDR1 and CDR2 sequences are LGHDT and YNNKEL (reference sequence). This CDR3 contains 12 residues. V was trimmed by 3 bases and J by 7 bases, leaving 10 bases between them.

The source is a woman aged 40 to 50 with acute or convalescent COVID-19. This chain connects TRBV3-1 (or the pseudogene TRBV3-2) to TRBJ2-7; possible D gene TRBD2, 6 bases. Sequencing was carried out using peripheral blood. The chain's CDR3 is CASSQMGGEQYF. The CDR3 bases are TGTGCCAGCAGCCAGATGGGGGGAGAGCAGTACTTC.